One sample yielded the 28 T cell receptor beta chains listed below, sequenced in a study of blood T cell repertoires in COVID-19. Clones were read by immunoSEQ multiplex PCR, and TCRdb kept only the in-frame ones, dropping some. This sample has about 170,000 clones; around nine tenths occur once, and the top ten carry under 0.85%. Sequenced: PBMCs or T cells enriched from blood (not recorded which). The source is a woman aged 18-35 years who had recovered from COVID-19.

Only one count was recorded for this clone. The chain links TRBV27 to TRBJ1-4; no definite D call. Germline V lookup: CDR1 MNHEY, CDR2 SMNVEV (reference sequence). Trimming stripped 2 bases from V and 5 bases from J, with 6 bases between. The CDR3 is 13 amino acids. CDR3 sequence: CASSLRRNEKLFF. DNA for the CDR3: TGTGCCAGCAGTTTACGGAGGAATGAAAAACTGTTTTTT.

This clone was counted only a few times. The rearrangement links TRBV5-1 to TRBJ1-5; possibly TRBD1 for D (6 bases). Germline values: CDR1 SGHRS, CDR2 YFSETQ. CDR3 size: 15 residues. With 5 bases removed from V and 0 bases from J, the gap between germline ends came to 12 bases. The CDR3 sequence: CASSPGGLSNQPQHF. The CDR3 nucleotides read TGCGCCAGCAGTCCCGGGGGGCTTAGCAATCAGCCCCAGCATTTT.

This sequence joins TRBV5-6 and TRBJ2-1; the D is unclear. The CDR3 contains 15 residues. V gave up 1 base and J gave up 3 bases, with 11 bases separating them. Germline assignment: CDR1 SGHDT and CDR2 YYEEEE. In DNA, the CDR3 is TGTGCCAGCAGCTTGCCACAGAACCACTACAATGAGCAGTTCTTC. Residues: CASSLPQNHYNEQFF. Full variable domain (outside the CDR3, taken from reference TRBV5-6 and TRBJ2-1): DAGVTQSPTHLIKTRGQQVTLRCSPKSGHDTVSWYQQALGQGPQFIFQYYEEEERQRGNFPDRFSGHQFPNYSSELNVNALLLGDSALYLCASSLPQNHYNEQFFGPGTRLTVL.

This clone was seen only a few times. This sequence joins TRBV7-2 and TRBJ2-5; no definite D call. Germline values: CDR1 SGHTA, CDR2 FQGNSA. V was shortened by 4 bases and J by 2 bases, with 11 bases between the two germline ends. The CDR3 is made up of 14 amino acids. Here the CDR3 DNA reads TGTGCCAGCAGCTCTTTTGGGCCGCAAGAGACCCAGTACTTC. Translation gives CASSSFGPQETQYF.

CDR3 sequence reads: CASSIMGGQGFKNEQFF. The CDR3 DNA sequence: TGTGCCAGTAGTATTATGGGAGGACAGGGGTTTAAGAATGAGCAGTTCTTC. The chain combines TRBV19 with TRBJ2-1; TRBD1 matches 9 bases. This CDR3 has 17 amino acids. The germline CDR1 and CDR2 sequences are LNHDA and SQIVND (reference sequence). V gave up 3 bases and J gave up 7 bases; unmatched junction bases: 13.

V is TRBV7-8 and J is TRBJ1-1; TRBD1 aligns across 9 bases. With 3 bases clipped from V and 4 bases from J, the junction kept 6 bases outside the gene matches. The CDR3 runs to 15 residues. The germline V gene has CDR1 SGHVS and CDR2 FQNEAQ. The CDR3 DNA is TGTGCCAGCAGCTTGGGACAGGGACAGGGCACTGAAGCTTTCTTT. Translation: CASSLGQGQGTEAFF.

This chain joins TRBV9 and TRBJ2-1, with 10 bases that match TRBD1. The germline V gene encodes CDR1 SGDLS and CDR2 YYNGEE. J gave up 4 bases and V 2 bases, and 6 bases lay outside the gene matches. The length of the CDR3 is 16 residues. The CDR3 protein is CASSVFSDRGYNEQFF. The CDR3 region has the DNA TGTGCCAGCAGCGTTTTTTCGGACAGGGGGTACAATGAGCAGTTCTTC.

The chain carries TRBV5-6 and TRBJ2-3; 13 positions agree with TRBD2. The CDR3 sequence is 18 residues long. Germline lookup yields CDR1 SGHDT and CDR2 YYEEEE. V was clipped by 0 bases and J by 7 bases; unmatched bases: 11. CDR3 coding DNA: TGTGCCAGCAGCTTGGCCGTACTAGCGGGAGGGGACATTTATACGCAGTATTTT. It yields the protein CASSLAVLAGGDIYTQYF. Drawing the rest from reference TRBV5-6 and TRBJ2-3, the complete variable domain is DAGVTQSPTHLIKTRGQQVTLRCSPKSGHDTVSWYQQALGQGPQFIFQYYEEEERQRGNFPDRFSGHQFPNYSSELNVNALLLGDSALYLCASSLAVLAGGDIYTQYFGPGTRLTVL.

Only a few counts were recorded for this clone. This chain joins TRBV2 and TRBJ1-2, with D unresolved. CDR1 SNHLY and CDR2 FYNNEI come from the germline V gene. The CDR3 extends over 13 amino acids. Trimming cost V 3 bases and J 6 bases, with 11 bases left between them. This CDR3 reads CASSDFGRDGYTF. The DNA of the CDR3 is TGTGCCAGCAGTGATTTCGGTCGCGATGGCTACACCTTC.

CDR3 DNA: TGTGCCATCAGTGAGTTACTAGCGGGGGCTACGGGGAGCACGCAGTATTTT. Its protein product is CAISELLAGATGSTQYF. The chain recombines TRBV10-3 with TRBJ2-3, with 11 bases aligning to TRBD2. V gave up 1 base and J gave up 9 bases; unmatched junction bases: 12. Germline values: CDR1 ENHRY, CDR2 SYGVKD. The CDR3 loop spans 17 amino acids.

This clone was detected once. V is TRBV19 and J is TRBJ1-1; D unresolved. V was trimmed by 7 bases and J by 5 bases, leaving 17 bases between them. The CDR3 length is 14 residues. Germline CDR1 reads LNHDA; CDR2 reads SQIVND (reference sequence). CDR3 in DNA: TGTGCCAGTAACGGTCCCGAATCTGCGACTGAAGCTTTCTTT. It encodes CASNGPESATEAFF.

This rearrangement joins TRBV28 to TRBJ2-7; TRBD2 agrees at 7 bases. The J segment lost 2 bases and the V segment lost 8 bases, leaving 6 bases of the junction unmatched. Per the germline V gene, CDR1 is MDHEN and CDR2 is SYDVKM. The CDR3 contains 13 residues. In nucleotides, the CDR3 is TGTGCCAGCCGAACTAGCGCAACCTACGAGCAGTACTTC. Its translation is CASRTSATYEQYF. The variable domain in full, with the rest retrieved from reference TRBV28 and TRBJ2-7, is DVKVTQSSRYLVKRTGEKVFLECVQDMDHENMFWYRQDPGLGLRLIYFSYDVKMKEKGDIPEGYSVSREKKERFSLILESASTNQTSMYLCASRTSATYEQYFGPGTRLTVT.

The chain combines TRBV5-6 with TRBJ2-7; possible D gene TRBD2, 5 bases. Germline V gene sequence: CDR1 SGHDT, CDR2 YYEEEE. The V end lost 4 bases, the J end lost 7 bases, and 18 bases lay between the germline ends. This CDR3 comprises 14 residues. DNA of the CDR3: TGTGCCAGCAGCCTTGAGGGCTATTTGGGGGAGCAGTACTTC. It is translated as CASSLEGYLGEQYF.

The CDR3 coding sequence is TGTGCCAGCAGTTTCCGAGCGGACAGGAGAAAGAATCAGCCCCAGCATTTT. This encodes CASSFRADRRKNQPQHF. The V and J genes are TRBV28 and TRBJ1-5, with TRBD1 matching 7 bases. Germline values: CDR1 MDHEN, CDR2 SYDVKM. After removal of 3 bases from V and 4 bases from J, the junction contained 12 bases not matched to a gene. The length of the CDR3 is 17 residues. The complete variable domain, with remaining parts taken from reference TRBV28 and TRBJ1-5, reads DVKVTQSSRYLVKRTGEKVFLECVQDMDHENMFWYRQDPGLGLRLIYFSYDVKMKEKGDIPEGYSVSREKKERFSLILESASTNQTSMYLCASSFRADRRKNQPQHFGDGTRLSIL.

The chain employs TRBV7-8 and TRBJ1-5, with D possibly TRBD1 on 6 matching bases. Germline values: CDR1 SGHVS, CDR2 FQNEAQ. CDR3 length equals 15 residues. The ends were cut back, 3 bases at V and 0 bases at J, with 9 bases in the middle. CDR3 loop: CASSFQGNSNQPQHF. The DNA of the CDR3 is TGTGCCAGCAGCTTTCAGGGGAATAGCAATCAGCCCCAGCATTTT.

The chain has TRBV28 and TRBJ1-5; D gene ambiguous. The CDR3 is 15 residues long. Germline V lookup: CDR1 MDHEN, CDR2 SYDVKM. Trimming stripped 2 bases from V and 0 bases from J, with 8 bases between. The CDR3 spells CASSLIANSNQPQHF. CDR3 DNA: TGTGCCAGCAGTTTAATCGCTAATAGCAATCAGCCCCAGCATTTT.

Worth noting for this clone: The identical CDR3 is also encoded by other nucleotide sequences in the sample. This chain uses TRBV28 with TRBJ2-2; D possibly corresponds to TRBD1 (6 bases). Germline V gives CDR1 MDHEN, CDR2 SYDVKM. V was cut by 6 bases and J by 1 base, with 15 bases left in between. The CDR3 runs to 16 residues. The CDR3 spells CASRSSGTMNTGELFF. The CDR3 nucleotides are TGTGCCAGCAGGTCCTCCGGGACAATGAACACCGGGGAGCTGTTTTTT.

The chain recombines TRBV2 with TRBJ1-5, with TRBD1 identical over 7 bases. The CDR3 has 13 amino acids. V lost 6 bases and J lost 5; bases outside the gene matches: 4. Germline CDR1 reads SNHLY; CDR2 reads FYNNEI. CDR3 sequence (DNA): TGTGCCAGCAGACAGGGGAGAGATCAGCCCCAGCATTTT. This translates into CASRQGRDQPQHF.

The chain joins TRBV4-2 to TRBJ1-5; D remains unclear. This CDR3 has 16 amino acids. CDR1 and CDR2 (germline): LGHNA, YNFKEQ. Trimming cost V 2 bases and J 2 bases, with 13 bases left between them. The CDR3 region is CASSQPRLVRNQPQHF. In DNA, the CDR3 is TGTGCCAGCAGCCAACCCCGACTGGTACGCAATCAGCCCCAGCATTTT.

The chain recombines TRBV29-1 with TRBJ1-1; 8 bases align to TRBD1. The CDR3 covers 15 residues. Germline trimming cut 1 base from V and 2 bases from J; bases unmatched to any gene: 6. CDR1 and CDR2 (germline): SQVTM, ANQGSEA. The CDR3 loop reads CSVEGEDRANTEAFF. Here the CDR3 DNA reads TGCAGCGTTGAAGGGGAGGACAGGGCAAACACTGAAGCTTTCTTT.

This CDR3 reads CASVGADTQYF. Written as DNA, the CDR3 is TGTGCCAGCGTCGGGGCAGATACGCAGTATTTT. V gene TRBV6-5 combines with J gene TRBJ2-3; D is possibly TRBD2 (5 bases). This CDR3 contains 11 residues. V lost 8 bases and J lost 4, with 7 bases in between. Germline lookup yields CDR1 MNHEY and CDR2 SVGAGI.

The genes are TRBV27 and TRBJ1-4; TRBD1 agrees at 7 bases. CDR1 MNHEY and CDR2 SMNVEV come from the germline V gene (reference sequence). This CDR3 contains 17 residues. The V and J ends lost 0 bases and 3 bases, in that order; junction bases with no gene match: 7. DNA for the CDR3: TGTGCCAGCAGTTTATCAGGCAGGGGGTCTCCTAATGAAAAACTGTTTTTT. Translation gives CASSLSGRGSPNEKLFF.

This chain uses TRBV20-1 with TRBJ2-7, with 7 bases aligning to TRBD1. Germline CDR1 is DFQATT and CDR2 is SNEGSKA (reference sequence). CDR3 length: 11 amino acids. CDR3 loop: CSRDRYYEQYF. For the CDR3, the DNA is TGCAGCCGGGACAGATACTACGAGCAGTACTTC.

The rearrangement joins TRBV6-5 to TRBJ2-7, with 9 bases lining up with TRBD1. The V gene end was trimmed by 7 bases and the J gene end by 6 bases; junction bases not matched to a gene: 13. This CDR3 region has 15 residues. CDR1 is MNHEY and CDR2 is SVGAGI in the germline V gene. The CDR3: CASIPPGQGPLEQYF. The CDR3 bases are TGTGCCAGCATCCCCCCGGGACAGGGACCTCTCGAGCAGTACTTC.

The J gene is TRBJ1-1, the V gene TRBV5-1; D is unresolved. Per the germline V gene, CDR1 is SGHRS and CDR2 is YFSETQ. The CDR3 loop spans 14 amino acids. V lost 5 bases, J lost 4 bases, and 15 bases lay in between. CDR3 region: CASSLRGSSTEAFF. The CDR3 bases are TGCGCCAGCAGTTTAAGAGGGTCGTCCACTGAAGCTTTCTTT.

V is TRBV7-2 and J is TRBJ2-1; D is uncertain. Germline lookup yields CDR1 SGHTA and CDR2 FQGNSA. V was shortened by 10 bases and J by 0 bases, with 16 bases between the two germline ends. The CDR3 sequence is 15 residues long. Here the CDR3 DNA reads TGTGCCACCGCTTTAGATTCAGGCTCCTACAATGAGCAGTTCTTC. Translation gives CATALDSGSYNEQFF. Supplemented by reference TRBV7-2 and TRBJ2-1, the full variable domain reads GAGVSQSPSNKVTEKGKDVELRCDPISGHTALYWYRQSLGQGLEFLIYFQGNSAPDKSGLPSDRFSAERTGGSVSTLTIQRTQQEDSAVYLCATALDSGSYNEQFFGPGTRLTVL.

The chain combines TRBV5-1 with TRBJ2-2, with TRBD2 matching 13 bases. The CDR3 is made up of 17 amino acids. V lost 1 base to trimming and J lost 7 bases; unmatched junction nucleotides: 7. Germline V lookup: CDR1 SGHRS, CDR2 YFSETQ. The CDR3 DNA reads TGCGCCAGCAGCTTGACACTAGCGGGAGGGCCGAACGGGGAGCTGTTTTTT. It is translated as CASSLTLAGGPNGELFF.

This clone was detected a few times. The chain has TRBV20-1 and TRBJ2-7, with 13 bases fitting TRBD2. This CDR3 contains 14 residues. Germline CDR1 is DFQATT and CDR2 is SNEGSKA (reference sequence). V lost 3 bases and J lost 2; bases outside the gene matches: 1. The DNA for the CDR3 is TGCAGTGCTAGTACTAGCGGGAGGGCCTACGAGCAGTACTTC. Amino acids: CSASTSGRAYEQYF.